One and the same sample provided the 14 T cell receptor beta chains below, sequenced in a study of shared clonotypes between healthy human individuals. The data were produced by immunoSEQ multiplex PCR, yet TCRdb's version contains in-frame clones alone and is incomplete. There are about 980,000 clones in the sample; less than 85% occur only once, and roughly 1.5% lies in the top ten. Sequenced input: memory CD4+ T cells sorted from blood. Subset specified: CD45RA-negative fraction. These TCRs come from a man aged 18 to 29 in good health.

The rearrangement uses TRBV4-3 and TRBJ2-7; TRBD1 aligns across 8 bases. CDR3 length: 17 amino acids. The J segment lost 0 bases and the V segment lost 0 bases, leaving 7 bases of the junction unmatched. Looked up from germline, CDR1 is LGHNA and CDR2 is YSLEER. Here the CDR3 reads CASSQEFTGGNSYEQYF. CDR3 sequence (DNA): TGCGCCAGCAGCCAAGAGTTTACAGGGGGTAACTCCTACGAGCAGTACTTC.

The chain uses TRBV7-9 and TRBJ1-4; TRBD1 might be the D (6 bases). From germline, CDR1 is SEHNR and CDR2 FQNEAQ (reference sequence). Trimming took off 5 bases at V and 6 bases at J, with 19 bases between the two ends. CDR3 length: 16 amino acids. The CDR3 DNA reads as TGTGCCAGCAGCCACTCTTCTCGACAGGATGATGAAAAACTGTTTTTT. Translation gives CASSHSSRQDDEKLFF.

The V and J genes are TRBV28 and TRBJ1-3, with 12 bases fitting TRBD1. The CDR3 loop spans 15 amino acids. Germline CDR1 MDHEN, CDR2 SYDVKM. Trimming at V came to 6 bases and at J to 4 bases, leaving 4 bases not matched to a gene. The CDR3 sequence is CASRAGTGGGNTIYF. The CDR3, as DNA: TGTGCCAGCAGAGCCGGGACAGGGGGCGGAAACACCATATATTTT. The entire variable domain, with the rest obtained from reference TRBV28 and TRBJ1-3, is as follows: DVKVTQSSRYLVKRTGEKVFLECVQDMDHENMFWYRQDPGLGLRLIYFSYDVKMKEKGDIPEGYSVSREKKERFSLILESASTNQTSMYLCASRAGTGGGNTIYFGEGSWLTVV.

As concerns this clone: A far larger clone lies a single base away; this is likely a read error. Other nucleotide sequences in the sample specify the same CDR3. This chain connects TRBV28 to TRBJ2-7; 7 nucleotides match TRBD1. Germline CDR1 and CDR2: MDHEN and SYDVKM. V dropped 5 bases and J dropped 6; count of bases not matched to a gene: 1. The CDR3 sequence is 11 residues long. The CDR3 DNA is TGTGCCAGCAGTGACAGGGTCGAGCAGTACTTC. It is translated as CASSDRVEQYF.

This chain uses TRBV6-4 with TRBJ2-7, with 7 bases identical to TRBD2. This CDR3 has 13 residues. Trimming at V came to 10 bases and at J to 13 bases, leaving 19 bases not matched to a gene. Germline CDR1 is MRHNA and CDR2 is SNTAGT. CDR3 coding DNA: TGTGCCACAGAAGCACTAGCGTGGGCCCCCCGCTACGTC. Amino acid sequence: CATEALAWAPRYV.

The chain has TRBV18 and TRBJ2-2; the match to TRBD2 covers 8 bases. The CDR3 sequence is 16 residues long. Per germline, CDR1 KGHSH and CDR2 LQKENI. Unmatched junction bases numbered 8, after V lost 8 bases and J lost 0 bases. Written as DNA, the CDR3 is TGTGCCAGCAAGGCTCCGGGACTAGCGAACACCGGGGAGCTGTTTTTT. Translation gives CASKAPGLANTGELFF.

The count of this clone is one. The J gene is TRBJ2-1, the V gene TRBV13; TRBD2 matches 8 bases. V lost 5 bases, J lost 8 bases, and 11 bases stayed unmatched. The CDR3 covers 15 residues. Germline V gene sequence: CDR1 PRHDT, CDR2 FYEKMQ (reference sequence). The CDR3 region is CASSPRGGQVYEQFF. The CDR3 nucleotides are TGTGCCAGCAGCCCCCGGGGGGGCCAAGTTTATGAGCAGTTCTTC.

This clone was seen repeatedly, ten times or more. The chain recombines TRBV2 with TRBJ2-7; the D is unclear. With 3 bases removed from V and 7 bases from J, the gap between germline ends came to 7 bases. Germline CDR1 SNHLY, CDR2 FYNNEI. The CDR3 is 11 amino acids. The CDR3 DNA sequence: TGTGCCAGCAGTGATTCCCCTGAGCAGTACTTC. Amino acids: CASSDSPEQYF.

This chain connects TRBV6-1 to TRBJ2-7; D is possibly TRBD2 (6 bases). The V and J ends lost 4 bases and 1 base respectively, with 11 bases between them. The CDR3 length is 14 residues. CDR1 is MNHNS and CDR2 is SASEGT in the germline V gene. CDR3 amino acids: CASSVGGSSYEQYF. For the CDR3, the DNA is TGTGCCAGCAGTGTTGGGGGGAGTTCCTACGAGCAGTACTTC.

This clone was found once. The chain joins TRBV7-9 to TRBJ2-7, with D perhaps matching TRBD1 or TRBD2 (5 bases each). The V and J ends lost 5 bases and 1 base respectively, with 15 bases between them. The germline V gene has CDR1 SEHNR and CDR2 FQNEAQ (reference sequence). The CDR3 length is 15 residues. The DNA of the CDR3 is TGTGCCAGCAGCCCCGGGACGCAAGTTTCCTACGAGCAGTACTTC. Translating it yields CASSPGTQVSYEQYF.

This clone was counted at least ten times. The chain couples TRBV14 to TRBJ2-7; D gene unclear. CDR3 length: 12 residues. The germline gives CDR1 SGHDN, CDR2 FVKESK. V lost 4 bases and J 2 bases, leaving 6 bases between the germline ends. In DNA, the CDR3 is TGTGCCAGCAGCCGCAGGCCCTACGAGCAGTACTTC. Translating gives CASSRRPYEQYF.

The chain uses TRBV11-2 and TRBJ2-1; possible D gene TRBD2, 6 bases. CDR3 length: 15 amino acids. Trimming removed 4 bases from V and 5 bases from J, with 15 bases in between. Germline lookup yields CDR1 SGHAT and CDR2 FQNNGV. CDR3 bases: TGTGCCAGCAGCTGGGGCGGGGCCCTAAACAATGAGCAGTTCTTC. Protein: CASSWGGALNNEQFF.

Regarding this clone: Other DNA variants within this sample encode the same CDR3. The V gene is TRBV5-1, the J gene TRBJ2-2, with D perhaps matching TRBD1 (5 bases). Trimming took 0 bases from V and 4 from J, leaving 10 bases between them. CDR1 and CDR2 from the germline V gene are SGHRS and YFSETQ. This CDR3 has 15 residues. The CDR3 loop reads CASSLEGSGTGELFF. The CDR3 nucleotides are TGCGCCAGCAGCTTGGAGGGGTCCGGCACCGGGGAGCTGTTTTTT. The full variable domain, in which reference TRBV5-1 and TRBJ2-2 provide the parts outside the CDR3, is KAGVTQTPRYLIKTRGQQVTLSCSPISGHRSVSWYQQTPGQGLQFLFEYFSETQRNKGNFPGRFSGRQFSNSRSEMNVSTLELGDSALYLCASSLEGSGTGELFFGEGSRLTVL.

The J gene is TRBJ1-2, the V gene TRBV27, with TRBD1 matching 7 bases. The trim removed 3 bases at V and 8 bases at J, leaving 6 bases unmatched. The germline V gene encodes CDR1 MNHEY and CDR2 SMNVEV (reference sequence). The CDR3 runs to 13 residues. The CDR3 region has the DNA TGTGCCAGCAGTTTCCGGACAGGTCAAGGCTACACCTTC. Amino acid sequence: CASSFRTGQGYTF.